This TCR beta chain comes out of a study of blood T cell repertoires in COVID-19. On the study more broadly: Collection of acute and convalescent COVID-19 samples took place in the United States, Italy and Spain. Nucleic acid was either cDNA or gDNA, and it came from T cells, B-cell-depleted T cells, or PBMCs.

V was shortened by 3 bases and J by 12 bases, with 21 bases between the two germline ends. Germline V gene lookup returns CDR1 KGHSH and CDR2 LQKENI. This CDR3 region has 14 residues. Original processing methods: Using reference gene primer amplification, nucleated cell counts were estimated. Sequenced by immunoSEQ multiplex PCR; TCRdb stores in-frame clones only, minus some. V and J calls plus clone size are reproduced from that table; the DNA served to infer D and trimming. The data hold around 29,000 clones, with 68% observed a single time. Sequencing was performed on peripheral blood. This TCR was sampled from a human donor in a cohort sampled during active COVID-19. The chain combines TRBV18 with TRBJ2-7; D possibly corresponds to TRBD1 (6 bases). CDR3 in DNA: TGTGCCAGCTCACCTGTAGAGGGGGTCCAAGTATCGTACTTC. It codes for CASSPVEGVQVSYF.